A single sample gave rise to the 18 T cell receptor beta chains below, sequenced in a study of response to subunit inactivated influenza vaccine. TCRdb re-called the RT-PCR reads with MiXCR, one entry per CDR3 protein. The sample shows roughly 520,000 distinct CDR3 sequences, roughly 25% of them seen only once. Sequences were derived from CD4+ T cells sorted from PBMCs, sampled around 5 days after vaccination. The origin of the receptors is a man aged 50 or older who received an inactivated influenza vaccine.

The chain combines TRBV20-1 with TRBJ2-3; D call uncertain. The germline V gene has CDR1 DFQATT and CDR2 SNEGSKA (reference sequence). V shed 3 bases and J shed 1 base, with 11 bases lying between them. The CDR3 contains 14 residues. CDR3 region: CSASVRIRTDTQYF. Here the CDR3 DNA reads TGCAGTGCTAGCGTCAGGATCCGCACAGATACGCAGTATTTT.

The chain joins TRBV12-3 or TRBV12-4 to TRBJ1-5, with TRBD1 identical over 8 bases. The CDR3 is made up of 14 amino acids. V lost 3 bases, J lost 6 bases, and 4 bases stayed unmatched. The CDR3 sequence is CASSLDRVSQPQHF. CDR3 bases: TGTGCCAGCAGTTTGGACAGGGTGAGTCAGCCCCAGCATTTT.

The chain combines TRBV6-2 or TRBV6-3 with TRBJ2-5, with 11 bases that match TRBD1. With V trimmed by 2 bases and J by 6 bases, 11 bases remained unmatched. CDR3 length: 17 amino acids. The germline V gene encodes CDR1 MNHEY and CDR2 SVGEGT. The CDR3 reads CASSYPPGQGAQKTQYF. The CDR3 DNA reads as TGTGCCAGCAGTTACCCCCCCGGACAGGGGGCGCAAAAGACCCAGTACTTC.

The rearrangement uses TRBV6-5 and TRBJ2-2, with D maybe TRBD2 (6 bases). Germline V gene lookup returns CDR1 MNHEY and CDR2 SVGAGI. With 0 bases removed from V and 8 bases from J, the gap between germline ends came to 7 bases. CDR3 size: 13 residues. For the CDR3, the DNA is TGTGCCAGCAGTTACTCCGGGAGTGGGGAGCTGTTTTTT. This sequence encodes CASSYSGSGELFF.

This chain joins TRBV29-1 and TRBJ1-2; D may be TRBD1 (5 bases). V was cut by 3 bases and J by 1 base, with 9 bases left in between. This CDR3 contains 13 residues. Germline V gene lookup returns CDR1 SQVTM and CDR2 ANQGSEA. The chain's CDR3 is CSVEGQGNYGYTF. DNA of the CDR3: TGCAGCGTTGAGGGGCAGGGTAACTATGGCTACACCTTC.

This chain connects TRBV7-2 to TRBJ1-1, with D possibly matching TRBD1 (6 bases). The CDR3 contains 14 residues. The V and J ends lost 5 bases and 5 bases respectively, with 15 bases between them. CDR1 SGHTA and CDR2 FQGNSA come from the germline V gene. CDR3 sequence reads: CASSPIQGGTEAFF. The CDR3 DNA sequence: TGTGCCAGCAGCCCGATACAGGGTGGGACTGAAGCTTTCTTT.

This clonotype was seen more than once but under ten times. The J gene is TRBJ2-7, the V gene TRBV12-3 or TRBV12-4; no clear D gene. V was cut by 2 bases and J by 5 bases, with 10 bases left in between. This CDR3 region has 13 residues. CDR3 loop: CASSLPPSHEQYF. CDR3 DNA: TGTGCCAGCAGTTTACCACCATCCCACGAGCAGTACTTC.

The chain recombines TRBV10-3 with TRBJ2-5, with a tentative D call TRBD1 (6 bases). The CDR3 contains 14 residues. Germline assignment: CDR1 ENHRY and CDR2 SYGVKD. The V end was cut by 3 bases, the J end by 1 base, with 9 bases between. The CDR3 DNA is TGTGCCATCAGTGATGGGGGCCCCCAAGAGACCCAGTACTTC. Translating it yields CAISDGGPQETQYF.

In its sample, this clonotype was seen a few times. The chain combines TRBV18 with TRBJ1-1, with D possibly matching TRBD1 (5 bases). V lost 1 base and J lost 3, with 9 bases in between. There are 14 residues in the CDR3. CDR1 KGHSH and CDR2 LQKENI come from the germline V gene. The chain's CDR3 is CASSPRRGDTEAFF. The CDR3 coding sequence is TGTGCCAGCTCACCACGGCGGGGCGACACTGAAGCTTTCTTT. The full variable domain, with the rest looked up from reference TRBV18 and TRBJ1-1, is NAGVMQNPRHLVRRRGQEARLRCSPMKGHSHVYWYRQLPEEGLKFMVYLQKENIIDESGMPKERFSAEFPKEGPSILRIQQVVRGDSAAYFCASSPRRGDTEAFFGQGTRLTVV.

This clonotype occurred a few times. The V and J genes are TRBV7-9 and TRBJ2-1; 7 bases are shared with TRBD1. Germline lookup yields CDR1 SEHNR and CDR2 FQNEAQ (reference sequence). CDR3 length: 15 amino acids. The V gene end was trimmed by 5 bases and the J gene end by 1 base; junction bases not matched to a gene: 5. DNA of the CDR3: TGTGCCAGCAGCCCGGACAGGCTGTCCTACAATGAGCAGTTCTTC. This translates into CASSPDRLSYNEQFF.

This clonotype was seen repeatedly, ten times or more. V gene TRBV5-1 combines with J gene TRBJ2-2; a possible D gene is TRBD1 (6 bases). V dropped 2 bases and J dropped 5 bases, with 10 bases sitting between them. The CDR3 loop spans 14 amino acids. The germline gives CDR1 SGHRS, CDR2 YFSETQ. This CDR3 is CASSLPGETGELFF. CDR3 nucleotide sequence: TGCGCCAGCAGCTTACCAGGGGAAACCGGGGAGCTGTTTTTT.

V gene TRBV7-9 combines with J gene TRBJ2-1; D possibly corresponds to TRBD2 (6 bases). This CDR3 region has 14 residues. Germline V gene lookup returns CDR1 SEHNR and CDR2 FQNEAQ (reference sequence). The germline V and J ends were trimmed by 5 bases and 2 bases, with 10 bases remaining between them. The CDR3 sequence is CASSPPGAYNEQFF. The DNA for the CDR3 is TGTGCCAGCAGCCCTCCGGGAGCCTACAATGAGCAGTTCTTC.

This clonotype was observed many times. This rearrangement joins TRBV2 to TRBJ1-5; D ambiguous. Germline CDR1 reads SNHLY; CDR2 reads FYNNEI. This CDR3 spans 13 amino acids. With 7 bases removed from V and 5 bases from J, the gap between germline ends came to 12 bases. The CDR3 protein is CASTYSEYQPQHF. The CDR3, as DNA: TGTGCCAGCACTTACAGCGAGTATCAGCCCCAGCATTTT.

In its sample, this clonotype was seen a few times. The chain recombines TRBV4-3 with TRBJ1-6; D is possibly TRBD1 (5 bases). V dropped 0 bases and J dropped 8 bases, with 11 bases sitting between them. The CDR3 runs to 15 residues. Looked up from germline, CDR1 is LGHNA and CDR2 is YSLEER. CDR3 sequence: CASSQDSGQDSPLHF. CDR3 DNA sequence: TGCGCCAGCAGCCAAGATTCGGGGCAGGATTCACCCCTCCACTTT.

The rearrangement uses TRBV12-3 or TRBV12-4 and TRBJ2-1, with D possibly being TRBD1 or TRBD2 (6 bases each). The CDR3 consists of 14 residues. Trimming shortened V by 7 bases and J by 4 bases, and 14 bases separated the two germline ends. The CDR3, as DNA: TGTGCCAGCACTCTAGGGGGGATTTACAATGAGCAGTTCTTC. Amino acid sequence: CASTLGGIYNEQFF.

This clonotype was counted a few times. The V and J genes are TRBV29-1 and TRBJ2-5; 9 bases match TRBD1. The V gene end was trimmed by 7 bases and the J gene end by 5 bases; junction bases not matched to a gene: 5. There are 12 residues in the CDR3. Germline V gives CDR1 SQVTM, CDR2 ANQGSEA. The CDR3 is CSAGTGTETQYF. Written as DNA, the CDR3 is TGCAGCGCCGGGACAGGGACCGAGACCCAGTACTTC.

In its sample, this clonotype was seen a few times. The chain combines TRBV6-2 or TRBV6-3 with TRBJ2-5; 9 bases map to TRBD1. The V segment lost 6 bases and the J segment 5 bases; nucleotides outside the gene matches: 7. The CDR3 runs 14 residues. Germline V lookup: CDR1 MNHEY, CDR2 SVGEGT. The CDR3 spells CASRRTGALETQYF. The CDR3 coding sequence is TGTGCCAGCAGGCGGACAGGGGCCTTGGAGACCCAGTACTTC.

The V call is TRBV4-3, the J call TRBJ1-6, with a weak D call TRBD1 (5 bases). The CDR3 is made up of 15 amino acids. Per the germline V gene, CDR1 is LGHNA and CDR2 is YSLEER. V dropped 6 bases and J dropped 0 bases, with 9 bases sitting between them. The CDR3 DNA follows: TGCGCCAGCAGGGAGGGGAGCTCCTATAATTCACCCCTCCACTTT. It specifies CASREGSSYNSPLHF.